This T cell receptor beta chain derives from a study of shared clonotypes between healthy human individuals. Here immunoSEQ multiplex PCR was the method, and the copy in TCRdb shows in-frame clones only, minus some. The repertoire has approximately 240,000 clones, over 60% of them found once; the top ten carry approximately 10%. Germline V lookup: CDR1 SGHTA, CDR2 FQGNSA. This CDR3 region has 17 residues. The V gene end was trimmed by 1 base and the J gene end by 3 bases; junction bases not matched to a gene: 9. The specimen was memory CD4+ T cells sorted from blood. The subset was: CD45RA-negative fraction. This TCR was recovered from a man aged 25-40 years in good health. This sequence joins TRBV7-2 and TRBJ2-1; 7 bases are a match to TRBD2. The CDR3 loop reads CASSLVSAAGLYNEQFF. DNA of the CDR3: TGTGCCAGCAGCTTAGTTTCTGCAGCGGGACTCTACAATGAGCAGTTCTTC.